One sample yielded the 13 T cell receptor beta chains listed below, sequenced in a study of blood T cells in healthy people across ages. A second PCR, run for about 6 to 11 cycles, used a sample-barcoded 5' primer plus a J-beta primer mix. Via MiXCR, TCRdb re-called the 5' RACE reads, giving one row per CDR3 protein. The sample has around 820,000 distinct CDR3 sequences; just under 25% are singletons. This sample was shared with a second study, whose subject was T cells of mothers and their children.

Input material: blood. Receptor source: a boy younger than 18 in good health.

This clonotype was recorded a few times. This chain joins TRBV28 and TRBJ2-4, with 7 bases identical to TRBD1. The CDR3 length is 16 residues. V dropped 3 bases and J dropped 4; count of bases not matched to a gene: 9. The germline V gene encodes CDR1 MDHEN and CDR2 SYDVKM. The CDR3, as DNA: TGTGCCAGCAGTTTTATGGGGGACAGAAAGAAAAACATTCAGTACTTC. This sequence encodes CASSFMGDRKKNIQYF. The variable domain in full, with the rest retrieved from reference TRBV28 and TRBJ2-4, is DVKVTQSSRYLVKRTGEKVFLECVQDMDHENMFWYRQDPGLGLRLIYFSYDVKMKEKGDIPEGYSVSREKKERFSLILESASTNQTSMYLCASSFMGDRKKNIQYFGAGTRLSVL.

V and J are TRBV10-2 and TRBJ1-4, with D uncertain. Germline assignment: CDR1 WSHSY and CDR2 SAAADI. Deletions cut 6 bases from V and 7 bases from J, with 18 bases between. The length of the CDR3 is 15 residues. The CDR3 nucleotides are TGCGCCAGCAGCCCTTCCGGGTGGGGATTTGAAAAACTGTTTTTT. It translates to CASSPSGWGFEKLFF.

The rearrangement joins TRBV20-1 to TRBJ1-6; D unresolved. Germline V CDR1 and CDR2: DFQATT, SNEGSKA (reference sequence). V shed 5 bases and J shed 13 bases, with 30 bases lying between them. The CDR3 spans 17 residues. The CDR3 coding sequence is TGCAGTGCTCTGACTGACGGGCGTATCGTTGTTAGGTCGCCCCTCCACTTT. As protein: CSALTDGRIVVRSPLHF.

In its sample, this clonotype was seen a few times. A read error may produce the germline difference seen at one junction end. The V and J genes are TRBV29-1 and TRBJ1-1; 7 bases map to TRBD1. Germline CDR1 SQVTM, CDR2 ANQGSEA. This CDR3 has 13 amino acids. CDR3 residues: CSAEPGQNTEAFF. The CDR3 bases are TGCAGCGCGGAGCCGGGACAGAACACTGAAGCCTTCTTT. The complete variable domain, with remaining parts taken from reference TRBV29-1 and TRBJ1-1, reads SAVISQKPSRDICQRGTSLTIQCQVDSQVTMMFWYRQQPGQSLTLIATANQGSEATYESGFVIDKFPISRPNLTFSTLTVSNMSPEDSSIYLCSAEPGQNTEAFFGQGTRLTVV.

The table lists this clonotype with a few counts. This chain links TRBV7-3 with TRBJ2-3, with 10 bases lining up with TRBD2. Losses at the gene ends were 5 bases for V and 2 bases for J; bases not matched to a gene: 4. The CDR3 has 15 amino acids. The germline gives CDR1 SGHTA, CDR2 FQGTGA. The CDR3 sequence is CASSATSGYTDTQYF. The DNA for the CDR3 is TGTGCCAGCAGCGCGACTAGCGGGTACACAGATACGCAGTATTTT.

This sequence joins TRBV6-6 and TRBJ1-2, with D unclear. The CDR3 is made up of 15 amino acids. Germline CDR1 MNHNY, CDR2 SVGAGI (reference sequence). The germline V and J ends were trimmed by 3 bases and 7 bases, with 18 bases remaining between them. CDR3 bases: TGTGCCAGCAGTTATAACTTGGACGCTTTGGGTGGCTACACCTTC. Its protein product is CASSYNLDALGGYTF.

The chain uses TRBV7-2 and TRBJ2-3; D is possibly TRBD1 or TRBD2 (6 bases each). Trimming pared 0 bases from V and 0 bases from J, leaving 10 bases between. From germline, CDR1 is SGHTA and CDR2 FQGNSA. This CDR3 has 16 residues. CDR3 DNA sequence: TGTGCCAGCAGCTTAGCTATCGGGGGCAGCACAGATACGCAGTATTTT. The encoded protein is CASSLAIGGSTDTQYF.

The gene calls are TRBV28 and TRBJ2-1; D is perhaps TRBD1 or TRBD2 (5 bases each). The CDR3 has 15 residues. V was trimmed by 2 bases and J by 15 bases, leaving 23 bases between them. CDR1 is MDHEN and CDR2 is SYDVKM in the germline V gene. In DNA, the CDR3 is TGTGCCAGCAGTTTAGGGACGACGGCTTTCCCCCGCTCGTTCTTC. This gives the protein CASSLGTTAFPRSFF.

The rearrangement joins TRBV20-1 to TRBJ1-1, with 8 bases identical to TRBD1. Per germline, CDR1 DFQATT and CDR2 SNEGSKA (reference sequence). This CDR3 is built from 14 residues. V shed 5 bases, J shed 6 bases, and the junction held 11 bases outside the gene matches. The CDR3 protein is CSAPQRQGIAEAFF. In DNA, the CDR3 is TGCAGTGCTCCCCAACGACAGGGGATCGCTGAAGCTTTCTTT.

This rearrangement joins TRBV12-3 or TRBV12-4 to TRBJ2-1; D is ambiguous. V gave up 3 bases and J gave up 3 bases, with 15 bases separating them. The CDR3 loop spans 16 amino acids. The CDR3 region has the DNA TGTGCCAGCAGTTTTGGTCCGGGCTCGATCTACAATGAGCAGTTCTTC. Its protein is CASSFGPGSIYNEQFF.

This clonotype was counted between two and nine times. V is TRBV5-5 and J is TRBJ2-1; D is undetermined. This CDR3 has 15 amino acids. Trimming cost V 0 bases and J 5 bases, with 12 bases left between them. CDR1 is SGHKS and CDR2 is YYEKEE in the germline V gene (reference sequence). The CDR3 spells CASSLVPGDNNEQFF. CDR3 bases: TGTGCCAGCAGCTTGGTCCCAGGAGATAACAATGAGCAGTTCTTC.

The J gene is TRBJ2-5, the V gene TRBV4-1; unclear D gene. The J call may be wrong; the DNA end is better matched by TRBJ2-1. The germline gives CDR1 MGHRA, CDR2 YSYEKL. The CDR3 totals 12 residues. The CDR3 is CASSQRVEEQFF. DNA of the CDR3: TGCGCCAGCAGCCAACGCGTGGAGGAGCAGTTCTTC.

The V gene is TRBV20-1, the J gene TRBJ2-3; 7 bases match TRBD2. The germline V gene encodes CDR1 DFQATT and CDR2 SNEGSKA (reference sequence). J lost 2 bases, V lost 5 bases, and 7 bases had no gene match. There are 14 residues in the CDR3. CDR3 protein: CSAARGVTTDTQYF. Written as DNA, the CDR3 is TGCAGTGCTGCTCGGGGGGTCACCACAGATACGCAGTATTTT.